This T cell receptor beta chain was documented in a study of OX40 agonist ivuxolimab in advanced cancers. Study at large: The dose-escalation cohort was approximately 84% male, with a mean age of around 60 years, ranging roughly 20 to 80. Three patients, one with hepatocellular carcinoma and two with cutaneous melanoma, responded partially. Study results and caveats: There were also nonresponders showing low normalized T-cell clonal expansion.

Profiling relied on immunoSEQ multiplex PCR, and the TCRdb table lists in-frame clones only, not all of them. The sample holds 25,000 to 40,000 clones, approximately 84% seen once. Germline CDR1 MDHEN, CDR2 SYDVKM. CDR3 length equals 13 residues. J lost 7 bases, V lost 9 bases, and 7 bases had no gene match. Regarding this clone: The antigen is unknown.

The gene calls are TRBV28 and TRBJ2-3; 10 bases are shared with TRBD1. The specimen comprised CD4+ or CD8+ T cells sorted from blood, sampled in a trial of the OX40 agonist ivuxolimab. This receptor was obtained from an adult with an advanced solid tumor such as melanoma, head and neck, liver or kidney cancer. The chain's CDR3 is CASSGTGAHTQYF. CDR3 coding DNA: TGTGCCAGTTCCGGGACAGGGGCACATACGCAGTATTTT.